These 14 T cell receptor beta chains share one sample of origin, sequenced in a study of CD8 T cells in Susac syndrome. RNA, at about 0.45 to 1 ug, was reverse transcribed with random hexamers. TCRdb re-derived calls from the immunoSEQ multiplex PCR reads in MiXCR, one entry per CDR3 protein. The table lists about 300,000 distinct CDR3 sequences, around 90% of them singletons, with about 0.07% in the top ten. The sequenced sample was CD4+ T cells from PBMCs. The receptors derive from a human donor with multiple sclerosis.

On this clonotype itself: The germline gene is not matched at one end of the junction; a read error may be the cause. DNA for the CDR3: TGTGCTAGCAGCTTAGCTGGTCCCCAAGAGACCCAGTACTTC. This sequence encodes CASSLAGPQETQYF. The chain has TRBV7-7 and TRBJ2-5; D not resolved. This CDR3 region has 14 residues. Germline V gives CDR1 SSHAT, CDR2 FNYEAQ (reference sequence).

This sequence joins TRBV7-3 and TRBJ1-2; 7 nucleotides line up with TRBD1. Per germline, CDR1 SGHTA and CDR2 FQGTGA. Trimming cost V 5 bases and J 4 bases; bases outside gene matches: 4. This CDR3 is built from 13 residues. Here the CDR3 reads CASSATGSYGYTF. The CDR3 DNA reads TGTGCCAGCAGCGCGACAGGGAGCTATGGCTACACCTTC.

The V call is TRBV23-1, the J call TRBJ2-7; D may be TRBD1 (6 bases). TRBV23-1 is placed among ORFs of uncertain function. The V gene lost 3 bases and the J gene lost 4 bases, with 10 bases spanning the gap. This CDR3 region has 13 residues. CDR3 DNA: TGCGCCAGCAGTCAGCGGACAGCTTACGAGCAGTACTTC. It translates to CASSQRTAYEQYF.

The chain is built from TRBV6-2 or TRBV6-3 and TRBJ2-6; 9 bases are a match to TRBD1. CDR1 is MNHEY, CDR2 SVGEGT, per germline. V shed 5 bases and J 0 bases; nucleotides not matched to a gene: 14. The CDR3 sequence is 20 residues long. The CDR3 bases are TGTGCCAGCAGTCGCCCTCCCCTGGGACAGGGCCGCTCTGGGGCCAACGTCCTGACTTTC. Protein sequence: CASSRPPLGQGRSGANVLTF.

The CDR3 sequence is CASSLVAASYGTDTQYF. CDR3 DNA sequence: TGTGCCAGCAGCTTAGTCGCCGCTAGTTATGGCACAGATACGCAGTATTTT. The chain couples TRBV7-2 to TRBJ2-3; D call uncertain. This CDR3 is 17 amino acids long. V dropped 1 base and J dropped 1 base, with 15 bases sitting between them. Germline values: CDR1 SGHTA, CDR2 FQGNSA.

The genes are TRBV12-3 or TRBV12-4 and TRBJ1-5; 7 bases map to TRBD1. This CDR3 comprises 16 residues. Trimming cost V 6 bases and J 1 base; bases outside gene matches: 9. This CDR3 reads CASSRGGTVSNQPQHF. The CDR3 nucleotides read TGTGCCAGCAGCCGAGGCGGGACAGTAAGCAATCAGCCCCAGCATTTT.

CDR3 in amino acids: CSARDSGQAYQPQHF. CDR3 nucleotide sequence: TGCAGTGCTAGAGATAGCGGACAGGCGTATCAGCCCCAGCATTTT. The V gene is TRBV20-1, the J gene TRBJ1-5; 7 positions match TRBD1. Germline CDR1 is DFQATT and CDR2 is SNEGSKA (reference sequence). CDR3 length equals 15 residues. After removal of 0 bases from V and 5 bases from J, the junction contained 7 bases not matched to a gene.

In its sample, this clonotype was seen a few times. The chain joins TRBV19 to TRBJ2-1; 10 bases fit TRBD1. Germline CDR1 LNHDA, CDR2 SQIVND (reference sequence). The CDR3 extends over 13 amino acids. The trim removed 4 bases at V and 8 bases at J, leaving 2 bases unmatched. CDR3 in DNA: TGTGCCAGTAGTAGGGACAGGGGTGATGAGCAGTTCTTC. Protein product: CASSRDRGDEQFF.

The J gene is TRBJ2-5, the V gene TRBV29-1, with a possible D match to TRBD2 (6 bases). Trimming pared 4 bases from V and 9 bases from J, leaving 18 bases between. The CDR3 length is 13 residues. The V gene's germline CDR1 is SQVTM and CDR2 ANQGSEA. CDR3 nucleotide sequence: TGCAGCGTTGGTCCTAGTCTGACGGGGGCCCAGTACTTC. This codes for CSVGPSLTGAQYF.

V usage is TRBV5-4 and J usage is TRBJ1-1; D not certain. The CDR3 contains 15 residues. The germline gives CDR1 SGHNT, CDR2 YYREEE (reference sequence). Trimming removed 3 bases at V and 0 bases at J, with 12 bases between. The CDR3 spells CASSYNPFLNTEAFF. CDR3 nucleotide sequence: TGTGCCAGCAGCTACAACCCCTTTTTGAACACTGAAGCTTTCTTT. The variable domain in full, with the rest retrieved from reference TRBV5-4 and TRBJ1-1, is ETGVTQSPTHLIKTRGQQVTLRCSSQSGHNTVSWYQQALGQGPQFIFQYYREEENGRGNFPPRFSGLQFPNYSSELNVNALELDDSALYLCASSYNPFLNTEAFFGQGTRLTVV.

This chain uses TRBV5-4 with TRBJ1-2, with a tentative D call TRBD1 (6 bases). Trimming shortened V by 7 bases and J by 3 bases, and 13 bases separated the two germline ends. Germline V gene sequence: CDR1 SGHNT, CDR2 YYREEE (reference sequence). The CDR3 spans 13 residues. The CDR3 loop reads CASGAAGDYGYTF. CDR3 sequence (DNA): TGTGCCAGCGGGGCGGCAGGGGACTATGGCTACACCTTC.

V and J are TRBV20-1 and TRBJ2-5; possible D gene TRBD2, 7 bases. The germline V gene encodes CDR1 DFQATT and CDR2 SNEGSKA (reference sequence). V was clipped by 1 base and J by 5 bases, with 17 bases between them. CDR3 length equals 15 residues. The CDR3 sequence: CSARALEGGFETQYF. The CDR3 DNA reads TGCAGTGCTAGAGCCTTAGAGGGGGGGTTTGAGACCCAGTACTTC.

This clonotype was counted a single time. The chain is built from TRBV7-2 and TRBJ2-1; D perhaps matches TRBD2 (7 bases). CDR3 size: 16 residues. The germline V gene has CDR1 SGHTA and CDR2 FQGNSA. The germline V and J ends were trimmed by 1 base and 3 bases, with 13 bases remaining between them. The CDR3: CASSLEVGGGYNEQFF. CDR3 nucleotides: TGTGCCAGCAGCTTAGAGGTGGGAGGGGGCTACAATGAGCAGTTCTTC.

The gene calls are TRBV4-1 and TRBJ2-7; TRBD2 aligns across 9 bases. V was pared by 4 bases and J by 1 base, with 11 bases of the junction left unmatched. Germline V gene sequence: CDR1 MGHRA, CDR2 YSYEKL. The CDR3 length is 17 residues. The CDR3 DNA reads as TGCGCCAGCAGCCTCGAACTCGGACTAGCGACATCCTACGAGCAGTACTTC. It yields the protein CASSLELGLATSYEQYF.